This paragraph covers one T cell receptor (beta chain) sequence. In its sample, this clone was seen once. The antigen it recognizes is unknown. Per-base quality was not reported, and no clone a single base away is much larger than it. The data originate from a study of blood T cell repertoires in COVID-19 (dated by TCRdb to the early 2020s). Context from the whole study: Samples from collaborators originated in the United States, Italy and Spain and spanned both the acute and convalescent phases of COVID-19. The material from the prospective study consisted of cDNA or gDNA derived from T cells, B-cell-depleted T cells, or PBMCs. The dataset comprised deeply sampled blood TCRbeta repertoires from subjects exposed to, actively infected with, or recovered from COVID-19. The repertoires were made available in a free public database intended to serve as a resource for research on the immune response to SARS-CoV-2. The samples were drawn from two sources: the first 160 participants of the ongoing ImmuneRACE study, and 1,000 to 1,500 subjects contributed by 6 global collaborators. Sample metadata almost always included a de-identified subject ID, COVID-19 status, age in years and sex. Where HLA class I and class II types were available, the types were taken from metadata supplied by the sample provider, not from assay-based typing. The paper's findings and limits, for the study overall: How much clinical and demographic metadata was included differed by source and by participant, and the metadata was provided uncurated.

TCRbeta CDR3 regions were amplified from genomic DNA using the immunoSEQ Assay, a bias-controlled multiplex PCR. In the original analysis: The number of nucleated cells in each sample was estimated from the amplification of reference gene primers within the assay. To quantify the absolute abundance of each unique TCRbeta CDR3 rearrangement, sequence reads were collapsed and filtered. Productive Simpson clonality was computed per sample as the square root of Simpson's diversity index over productive rearrangements. In its TCRdb copy, this immuneACCESS table keeps in-frame sequences only and misses some clones. Where compared with another copy, unresolved V genes explain less than half of these, and the others have no known cause. For V, J and clone size, that table is used; D and trimming come from the DNA. The sample yields approximately 470,000 clones; 75% to 90% were counted once. The leading ten clones occupy 0.7% of the sample.

Enrolling through a virtual design, the prospective study's participants ranged in age from about 18 to 100 years and lived across roughly 24 United States geographic areas. In the prospective study, participants were assigned to cohorts based on the clinical history participants reported in a screening survey and a study questionnaire. For ImmuneRACE Cohort 3, a participant was defined as recovered based on two consecutive negative NP/OP PCR tests, clearance by a healthcare professional, or resolution of symptoms. Each participant in the prospective study had whole blood, serum and a nasopharyngeal or oropharyngeal swab collected by mobile phlebotomists. Prospective study participants could optionally give additional blood draws and questionnaires over an approximately two-month period. Before DNA extraction, prospective study blood samples were shipped either frozen or at room temperature. V lost 4 bases and J lost 4 bases, and the count of bases not matched to a germline gene is 12. The germline V gene sets CDR1 to SGHDT and CDR2 to YYEEEE. The CDR3 goes from the cysteine to the phenylalanine over 17 residues. CDR3 DNA only is kept here, 51 bases in frame from base 1.

The source is a woman aged 18 to 35 who had recovered from COVID-19. The sequenced sample was PBMCs or T cells enriched from blood (not recorded which). The receptor chain draws on TRBV5-6 and TRBJ1-4; 8 of the junction bases match TRBD1. The CDR3 protein: CASSRWTGLGLNEKLFF. The sequenced DNA is TGTGCCAGCAGCCGATGGACAGGGCTGGGTCTTAATGAAAAACTGTTTTTT.